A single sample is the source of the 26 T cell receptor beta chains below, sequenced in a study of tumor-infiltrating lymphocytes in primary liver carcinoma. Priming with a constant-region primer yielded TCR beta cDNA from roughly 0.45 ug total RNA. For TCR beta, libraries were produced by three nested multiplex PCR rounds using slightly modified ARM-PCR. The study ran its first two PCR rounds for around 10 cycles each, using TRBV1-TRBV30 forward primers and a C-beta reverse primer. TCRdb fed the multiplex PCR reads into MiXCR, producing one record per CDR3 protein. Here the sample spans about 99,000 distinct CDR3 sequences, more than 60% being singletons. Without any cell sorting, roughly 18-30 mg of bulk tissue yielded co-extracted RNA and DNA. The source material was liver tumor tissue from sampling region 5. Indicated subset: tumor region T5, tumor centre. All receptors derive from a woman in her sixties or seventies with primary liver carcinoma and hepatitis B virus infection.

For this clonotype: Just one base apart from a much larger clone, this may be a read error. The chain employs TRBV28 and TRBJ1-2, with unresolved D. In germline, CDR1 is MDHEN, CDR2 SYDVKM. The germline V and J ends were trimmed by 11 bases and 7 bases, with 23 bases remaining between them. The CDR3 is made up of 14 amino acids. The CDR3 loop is CAGGGGRHGRGYTF. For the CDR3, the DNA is TGTGCCGGCGGCGGTGGCCGGCATGGTCGTGGCTACACCTTC.

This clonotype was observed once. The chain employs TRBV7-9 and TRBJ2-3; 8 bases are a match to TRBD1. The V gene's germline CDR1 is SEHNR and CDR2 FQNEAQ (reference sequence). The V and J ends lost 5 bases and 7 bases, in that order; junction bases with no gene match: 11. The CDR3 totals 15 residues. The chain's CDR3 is CASSPTGGRTYTQYF. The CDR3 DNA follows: TGTGCCAGCAGCCCAACAGGGGGTAGGACATATACGCAGTATTTT.

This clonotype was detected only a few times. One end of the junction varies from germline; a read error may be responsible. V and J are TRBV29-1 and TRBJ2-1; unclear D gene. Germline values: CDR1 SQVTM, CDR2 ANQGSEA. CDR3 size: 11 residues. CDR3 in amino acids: CSASVFPLQSF. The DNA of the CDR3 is TGCAGCGCATCAGTCTTTCCACTACAGTCCTTC.

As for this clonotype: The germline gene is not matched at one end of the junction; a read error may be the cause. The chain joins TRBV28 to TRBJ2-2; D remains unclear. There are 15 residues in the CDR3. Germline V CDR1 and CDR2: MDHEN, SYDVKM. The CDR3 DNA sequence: TGTGCCAGCAGTTCTGCTCGTGTGAACATCGGGGAGCTGTTTTTT. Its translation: CASSSARVNIGELFF.

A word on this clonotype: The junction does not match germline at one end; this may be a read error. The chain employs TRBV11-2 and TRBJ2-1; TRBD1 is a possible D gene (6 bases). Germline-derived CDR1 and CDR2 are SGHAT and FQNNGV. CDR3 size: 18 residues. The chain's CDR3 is CASSLWGPGRNSYNEQLF. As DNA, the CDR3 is TGTGCCAGCAGCTTATGGGGGCCAGGACGGAACTCCTACAATGAGCAGCTCTTC.

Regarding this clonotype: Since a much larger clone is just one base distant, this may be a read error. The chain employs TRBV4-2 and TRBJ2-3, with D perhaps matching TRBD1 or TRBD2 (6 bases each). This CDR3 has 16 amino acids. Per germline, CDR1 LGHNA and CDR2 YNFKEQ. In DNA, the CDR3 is TGTGCCAACAGCCAAGGGGGGCTCCGGAACCTAGATACGCAGTATTTT. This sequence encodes CANSQGGLRNLDTQYF.

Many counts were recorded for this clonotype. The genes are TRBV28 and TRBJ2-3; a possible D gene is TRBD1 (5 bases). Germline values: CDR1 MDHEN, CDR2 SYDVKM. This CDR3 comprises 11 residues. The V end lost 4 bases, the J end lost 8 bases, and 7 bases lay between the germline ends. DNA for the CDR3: TGTGCCAGCAGTTCTAGGGGTACGCAGTATTTT. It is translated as CASSSRGTQYF.

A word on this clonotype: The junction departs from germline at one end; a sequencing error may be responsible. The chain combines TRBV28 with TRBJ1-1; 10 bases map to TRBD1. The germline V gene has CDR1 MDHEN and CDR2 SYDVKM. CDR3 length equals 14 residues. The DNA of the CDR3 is TGTGCCAGCAGTTGGACAGGGGGTGGCACTGAAACTTTCTTT. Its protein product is CASSWTGGGTETFF.

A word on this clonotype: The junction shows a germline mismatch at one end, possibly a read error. The CDR3 coding sequence is TGCAGTGTTGAAGGGGCTACAGGGGAACAAGAGGCCCAGTATTTC. Translating it yields CSVEGATGEQEAQYF. This chain uses TRBV29-1 with TRBJ2-5, with 7 bases lining up with TRBD1. Germline CDR1 is SQVTM and CDR2 is ANQGSEA. The CDR3 is 15 residues long.

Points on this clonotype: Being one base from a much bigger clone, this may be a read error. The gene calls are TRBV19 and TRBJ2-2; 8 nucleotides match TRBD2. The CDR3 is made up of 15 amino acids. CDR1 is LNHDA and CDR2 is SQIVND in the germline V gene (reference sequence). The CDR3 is CASKASGSGTGEQFF. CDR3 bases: TGTGCCAGTAAGGCTAGCGGGTCGGGGACCGGGGAGCAGTTTTTT.

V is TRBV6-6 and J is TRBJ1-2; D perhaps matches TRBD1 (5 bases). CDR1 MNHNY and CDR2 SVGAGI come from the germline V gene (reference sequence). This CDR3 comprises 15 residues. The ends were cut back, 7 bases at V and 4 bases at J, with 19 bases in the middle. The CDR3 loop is CASTAGQEFGYGYTF. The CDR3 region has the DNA TGTGCCAGCACCGCGGGGCAGGAGTTCGGCTATGGCTACACCTTC.

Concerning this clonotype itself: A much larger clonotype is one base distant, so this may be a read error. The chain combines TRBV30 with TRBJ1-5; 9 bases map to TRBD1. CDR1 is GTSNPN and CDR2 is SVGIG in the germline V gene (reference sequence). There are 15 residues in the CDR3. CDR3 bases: TGTGCCTGGAGCCCGACAGGGGGTAGCATTCAGCCCCAGCATTTT. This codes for CAWSPTGGSIQPQHF. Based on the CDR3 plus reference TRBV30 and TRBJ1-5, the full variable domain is SQTIHQWPATLVQPVGSPLSLECTVEGTSNPNLYWYRQAAGRGLQLLFYSVGIGQISSEVPQNLSASRPQDRQFILSSKKLLLSDSGFYLCAWSPTGGSIQPQHFGDGTRLSIL.

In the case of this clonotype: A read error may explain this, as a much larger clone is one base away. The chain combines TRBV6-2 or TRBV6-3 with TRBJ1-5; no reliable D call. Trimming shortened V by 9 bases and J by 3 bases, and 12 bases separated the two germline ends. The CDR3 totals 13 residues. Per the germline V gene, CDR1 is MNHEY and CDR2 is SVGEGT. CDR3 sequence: CASSIGPNQPQHF. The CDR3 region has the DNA TGTGCCAGTTCTATAGGACCCAATCAGCCCCAGCATTTT.

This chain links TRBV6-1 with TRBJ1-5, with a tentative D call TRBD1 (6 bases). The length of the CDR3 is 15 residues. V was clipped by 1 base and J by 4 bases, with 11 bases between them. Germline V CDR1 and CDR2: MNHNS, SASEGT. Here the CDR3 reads CASSEERGGNQPQHF. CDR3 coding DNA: TGTGCCAGCAGTGAAGAGAGAGGGGGAAATCAGCCCCAGCATTTT.

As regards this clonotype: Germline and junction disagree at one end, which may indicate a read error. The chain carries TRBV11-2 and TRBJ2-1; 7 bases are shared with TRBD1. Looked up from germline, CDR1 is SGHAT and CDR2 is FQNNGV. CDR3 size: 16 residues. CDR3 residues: CANSYSRGLVGNEQFF. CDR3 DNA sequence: TGTGCCAACAGCTACTCTAGGGGGCTAGTGGGAAATGAGCAGTTCTTC.

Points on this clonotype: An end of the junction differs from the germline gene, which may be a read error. CDR3 loop: CTSTFGQGAGYEQYF. CDR3 nucleotide sequence: TGTACCAGCACCTTCGGACAGGGCGCTGGCTACGAGCAGTACTTC. This chain joins TRBV6-1 and TRBJ2-7, with 8 bases aligning to TRBD1. CDR1 is MNHNS and CDR2 is SASEGT in the germline V gene. The CDR3 extends over 15 amino acids.

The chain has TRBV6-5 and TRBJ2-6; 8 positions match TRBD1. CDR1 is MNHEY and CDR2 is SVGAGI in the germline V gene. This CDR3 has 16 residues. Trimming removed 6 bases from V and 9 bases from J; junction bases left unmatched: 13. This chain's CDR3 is CASSRQGNSRVNVLTF. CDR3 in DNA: TGTGCCAGCAGCAGACAGGGGAATTCTAGGGTCAACGTCCTGACTTTC.

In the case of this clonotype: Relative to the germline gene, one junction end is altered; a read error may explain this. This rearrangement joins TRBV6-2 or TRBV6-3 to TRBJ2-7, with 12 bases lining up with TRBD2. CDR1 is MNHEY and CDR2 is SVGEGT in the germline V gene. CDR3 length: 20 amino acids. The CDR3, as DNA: TGCGCCAGCAGTTACCTTGGACAGGGTTTGACTAGCGGGAGAATTGCCGAGCAGTACTTC. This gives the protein CASSYLGQGLTSGRIAEQYF.

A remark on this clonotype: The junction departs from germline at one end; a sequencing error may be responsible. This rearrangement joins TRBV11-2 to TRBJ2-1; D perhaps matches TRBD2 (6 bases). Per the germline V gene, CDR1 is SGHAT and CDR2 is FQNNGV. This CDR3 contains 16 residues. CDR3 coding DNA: TGTGCCAGCAGCCGGTTGACTAGTGGGTTAGAAAATGAGCGGTTCTTC. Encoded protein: CASSRLTSGLENERFF.

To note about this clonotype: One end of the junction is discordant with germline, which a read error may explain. The CDR3 sequence is CASGSGVNQSQHF. The CDR3 coding sequence is TGCGCCAGCGGTTCCGGCGTCAATCAGTCCCAGCATTTT. This chain joins TRBV6-5 and TRBJ1-5; unclear D gene. The CDR3 covers 13 residues. CDR1 MNHEY and CDR2 SVGAGI come from the germline V gene.

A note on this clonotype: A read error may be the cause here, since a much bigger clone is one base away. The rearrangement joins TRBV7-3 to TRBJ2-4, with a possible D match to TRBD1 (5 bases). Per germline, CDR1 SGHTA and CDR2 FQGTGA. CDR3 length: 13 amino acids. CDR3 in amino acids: CACSLNGQGIQYF. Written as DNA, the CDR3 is TGTGCCTGCAGCTTAAATGGACAAGGGATTCAGTACTTC.

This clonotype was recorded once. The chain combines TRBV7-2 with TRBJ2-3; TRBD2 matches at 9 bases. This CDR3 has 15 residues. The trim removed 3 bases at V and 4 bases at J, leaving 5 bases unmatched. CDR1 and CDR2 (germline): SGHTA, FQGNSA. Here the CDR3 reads CASSFGTSKADTQYF. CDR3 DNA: TGTGCCAGCAGCTTCGGGACTAGCAAGGCAGATACGCAGTATTTT.

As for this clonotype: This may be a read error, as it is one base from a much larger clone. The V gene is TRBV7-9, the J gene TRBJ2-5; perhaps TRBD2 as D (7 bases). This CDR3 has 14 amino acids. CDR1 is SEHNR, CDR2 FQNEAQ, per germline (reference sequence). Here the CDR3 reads CASSWGGGQGTQYF. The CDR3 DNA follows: TGTGCCAGCAGCTGGGGGGGCGGCCAAGGGACCCAGTACTTC. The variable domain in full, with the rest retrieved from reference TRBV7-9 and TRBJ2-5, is DTGVSQNPRHKITKRGQNVTFRCDPISEHNRLYWYRQTLGQGPEFLTYFQNEAQLEKSRLLSDRFSAERPKGSFSTLEIQRTEQGDSAMYLCASSWGGGQGTQYFGPGTRLLVL.

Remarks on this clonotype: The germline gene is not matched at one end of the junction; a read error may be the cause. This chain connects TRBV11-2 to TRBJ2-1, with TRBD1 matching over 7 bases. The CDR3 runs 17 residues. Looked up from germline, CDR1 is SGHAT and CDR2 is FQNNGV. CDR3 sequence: CASSLTHGQVYRGEQFF. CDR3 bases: TGTGCCAGTAGCTTAACCCACGGACAGGTGTACAGGGGTGAGCAGTTCTTT.

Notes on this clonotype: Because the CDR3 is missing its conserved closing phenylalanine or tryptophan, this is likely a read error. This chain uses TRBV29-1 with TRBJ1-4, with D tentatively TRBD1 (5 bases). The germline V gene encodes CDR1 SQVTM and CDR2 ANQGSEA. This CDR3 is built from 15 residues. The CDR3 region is CSIEDHQGARGKLFL. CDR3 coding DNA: TGCAGCATTGAAGATCATCAGGGTGCCAGAGGAAAACTGTTTTTA.

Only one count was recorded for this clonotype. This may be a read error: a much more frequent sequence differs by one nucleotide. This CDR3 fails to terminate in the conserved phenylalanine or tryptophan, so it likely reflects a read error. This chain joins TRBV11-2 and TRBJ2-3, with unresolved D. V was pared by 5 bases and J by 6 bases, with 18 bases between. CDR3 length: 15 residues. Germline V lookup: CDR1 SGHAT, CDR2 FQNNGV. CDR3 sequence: CASSPPASMGDTQYI. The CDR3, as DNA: TGTGCCAGCAGCCCCCCTGCGAGTATGGGGGATACGCAGTATATT.